These 23 T cell receptor beta chains were sequenced from one sample in a study of shared clonotypes between healthy human individuals. Generated by immunoSEQ multiplex PCR, the TCRdb table keeps only in-frame clones and is missing some. The data contain about 480,000 clones, 60% to 80% of them singletons. The sample consisted of PBMCs. The receptors come from a woman between 35 and 50 years old in good health. Some clones in this sample may be carry-over from other donors' samples.

The genes are TRBV18 and TRBJ2-2; no clear D. Trimming pared 3 bases from V and 4 bases from J, leaving 9 bases between. Germline V lookup: CDR1 KGHSH, CDR2 LQKENI. The CDR3 consists of 14 residues. The CDR3 region has the DNA TGTGCCAGCTCACCTATTAAGGTCACCGGGGAGCTGTTTTTT. This codes for CASSPIKVTGELFF.

The chain links TRBV9 to TRBJ2-5; D might be TRBD2 (6 bases). The germline V gene has CDR1 SGDLS and CDR2 YYNGEE. Trimming shortened V by 0 bases and J by 5 bases, and 11 bases separated the two germline ends. The CDR3 has 14 residues. CDR3 residues: CASSVGGRGETQYF. CDR3 in DNA: TGTGCCAGCAGCGTAGGGGGACGGGGGGAGACCCAGTACTTC.

The table lists this clone with a few counts. The CDR3 reads CASSPAGWEKLFF. CDR3 in DNA: TGTGCCAGCAGTCCCGCGGGGTGGGAAAAACTGTTTTTT. The V call is TRBV27, the J call TRBJ1-4; the D is unclear. The V and J ends lost 5 bases and 8 bases respectively, with 12 bases between them. The CDR3 sequence is 13 residues long. Germline loops: CDR1 MNHEY, CDR2 SMNVEV (reference sequence).

This clone was seen only once. The gene calls are TRBV28 and TRBJ1-2; the D gene is possibly TRBD1 (5 bases). Germline CDR1 and CDR2: MDHEN and SYDVKM. V was clipped by 7 bases and J by 2 bases, with 17 bases between them. The CDR3 is made up of 15 amino acids. DNA of the CDR3: TGTGCCAGCACCACAACTTTGGGGCCAAACTATGGCTACACCTTC. Its protein product is CASTTTLGPNYGYTF.

The table lists this clone with a few counts. The chain uses TRBV7-9 and TRBJ1-5; no firm D call. From germline, CDR1 is SEHNR and CDR2 FQNEAQ (reference sequence). Between the trimmed V and J ends, which lost 1 base and 6 bases, there was a span of 4 bases. The CDR3 contains 12 residues. The CDR3 loop is CASSLVAQPQHF. The DNA for the CDR3 is TGTGCCAGCAGCTTAGTGGCTCAGCCCCAGCATTTT.

The genes are TRBV5-1 and TRBJ1-1; D gene uncertain. V was cut by 4 bases and J by 3 bases, with 10 bases left in between. This CDR3 is built from 13 residues. The germline V gene has CDR1 SGHRS and CDR2 YFSETQ. CDR3 loop: CASSSHADTEAFF. CDR3 in DNA: TGCGCCAGCAGCAGCCACGCCGACACTGAAGCTTTCTTT.

The chain uses TRBV11-1 and TRBJ2-1; D ambiguous. The CDR3 totals 11 residues. The germline gives CDR1 SGHAT, CDR2 FQDESV (reference sequence). V was pared by 4 bases and J by 8 bases, with 6 bases between. The CDR3 DNA reads TGTGCCAGCAGCTCTAGGGATGAGCAGTTCTTC. This codes for CASSSRDEQFF. Variable domain in full (rest from reference TRBV11-1 and TRBJ2-1): EAEVAQSPRYKITEKSQAVAFWCDPISGHATLYWYRQILGQGPELLVQFQDESVVDDSQLPKDRFSAERLKGVDSTLKIQPAELGDSAMYLCASSSRDEQFFGPGTRLTVL.

The V call is TRBV23-1, the J call TRBJ2-6; 7 bases agree with TRBD1. TRBV23-1 is placed among ORFs of uncertain function. The CDR3 contains 18 residues. V was pared by 5 bases and J by 2 bases, with 12 bases of the junction left unmatched. The CDR3 region has the DNA TGCGCCAGCAGTAGACAGGGTCAAGTCCGGCCTGGGGCCAACGTCCTGACTTTC. It translates to CASSRQGQVRPGANVLTF.

The chain carries TRBV6-1 and TRBJ2-1; the D is unclear. With 3 bases removed from V and 0 bases from J, the gap between germline ends came to 12 bases. CDR3 length: 16 amino acids. CDR1 and CDR2 (germline): MNHNS, SASEGT. The chain's CDR3 is CASSDVGRSSYNEQFF. The CDR3 nucleotides are TGTGCCAGCAGTGACGTTGGGCGCTCCTCCTACAATGAGCAGTTCTTC.

The rearrangement links TRBV5-4 to TRBJ2-7, with D perhaps TRBD2 (6 bases). V was pared by 4 bases and J by 5 bases, with 25 bases between. The CDR3 is made up of 17 amino acids. CDR1 and CDR2 from the germline V gene are SGHNT and YYREEE (reference sequence). The CDR3 region is CASSDMGRQTGGNEQYF. Written as DNA, the CDR3 is TGTGCCAGCAGCGACATGGGAAGACAGACCGGAGGGAACGAGCAGTACTTC. The whole variable domain, remainder taken from reference TRBV5-4 and TRBJ2-7, is ETGVTQSPTHLIKTRGQQVTLRCSSQSGHNTVSWYQQALGQGPQFIFQYYREEENGRGNFPPRFSGLQFPNYSSELNVNALELDDSALYLCASSDMGRQTGGNEQYFGPGTRLTVT.

This clone has a handful of counts. V usage is TRBV4-1 and J usage is TRBJ1-2; D possibly corresponds to TRBD1 (6 bases). Germline lookup yields CDR1 MGHRA and CDR2 YSYEKL. The CDR3 contains 12 residues. Trimming stripped 3 bases from V and 7 bases from J, with 9 bases between. Here the CDR3 DNA reads TGCGCCAGCAGCCACAACAGGGTTGGCTACACCTTC. Protein product: CASSHNRVGYTF.

This chain links TRBV13 with TRBJ2-1, with D possibly matching TRBD1 (5 bases). The CDR3 has 17 amino acids. Germline-derived CDR1 and CDR2 are PRHDT and FYEKMQ (reference sequence). V gave up 6 bases and J gave up 0 bases, with 18 bases separating them. The DNA for the CDR3 is TGTGCCAGCAGAACCAGGGCTGGATCTGGCTCCTACAATGAGCAGTTCTTC. This encodes CASRTRAGSGSYNEQFF.

The table lists this clone with a count of one. This sequence joins TRBV27 and TRBJ2-1; D not certain. CDR1 and CDR2 from the germline V gene are MNHEY and SMNVEV (reference sequence). Between the trimmed V and J ends, which lost 4 bases and 8 bases, there was a span of 15 bases. The CDR3 has 14 amino acids. The CDR3 sequence is CASSYRAADDEQFF. In DNA form, the CDR3 reads TGTGCCAGCAGTTACCGGGCCGCGGATGATGAGCAGTTCTTC.

The genes are TRBV6-4 and TRBJ2-3; 7 nucleotides agree with TRBD2. Germline V gene sequence: CDR1 MRHNA, CDR2 SNTAGT. The ends lost 4 bases at V and 2 bases at J; junction bases unmatched: 6. This CDR3 contains 15 residues. CDR3 sequence (DNA): TGTGCCAGCAGTGGTGGTGGACTAGACACAGATACGCAGTATTTT. Translating gives CASSGGGLDTDTQYF.

The rearrangement links TRBV28 to TRBJ2-7, with 9 bases lining up with TRBD1. The germline V gene has CDR1 MDHEN and CDR2 SYDVKM. Unmatched junction bases numbered 8, after V lost 5 bases and J lost 3 bases. This CDR3 has 15 residues. CDR3 in DNA: TGTGCCAGCAGTCCGAACAGGGGGCGTTACTACGAGCAGTACTTC. Translated, it gives CASSPNRGRYYEQYF.

In its sample, this clone was seen once. The CDR3 bases are TGTGCCAGCAGCGTATATGGGACTAGCGGGATTCGGGGCACAGATACGCAGTATTTT. Its protein product is CASSVYGTSGIRGTDTQYF. The chain uses TRBV9 and TRBJ2-3; 13 nucleotides align to TRBD2. The CDR3 has 19 residues. V shed 1 base, J shed 1 base, and the junction held 9 bases outside the gene matches. CDR1 and CDR2 (germline): SGDLS, YYNGEE.

A remark on this clone: This CDR3 is also generated by other DNA sequences in the sample. The rearrangement links TRBV14 to TRBJ1-2, with no clear D. Trimming left V 3 bases short and J 4 bases short, with 9 bases between. The germline CDR1 and CDR2 sequences are SGHDN and FVKESK. CDR3 length equals 13 residues. This CDR3 is CASSQGQVYGYTF. As DNA, the CDR3 is TGTGCCAGCAGCCAGGGCCAGGTCTATGGCTACACCTTC.

This chain uses TRBV7-9 with TRBJ2-2, with D perhaps matching TRBD2 (6 bases). This CDR3 comprises 15 residues. V lost 4 bases and J lost 5, with 14 bases in between. Per the germline V gene, CDR1 is SEHNR and CDR2 is FQNEAQ (reference sequence). CDR3 region: CASSSHGLSTGELFF. The CDR3 DNA sequence: TGTGCCAGCAGCTCACACGGACTATCTACCGGGGAGCTGTTTTTT.

The chain combines TRBV4-3 with TRBJ1-1; no firm D call. This CDR3 is built from 13 residues. Germline CDR1 is LGHNA and CDR2 is YSLEER. V lost 1 base, J lost 4 bases, and 7 bases lay in between. CDR3 amino acids: CASSQVGITEAFF. As DNA, the CDR3 is TGCGCCAGCAGCCAAGTTGGAATCACTGAAGCTTTCTTT.

This clone was seen at least ten times. The DNA is left out, because the CDR3 cannot be placed on it with certainty; the CDR3 is given as TCRdb lists it. The genes are TRBV27 and TRBJ2-1; the table's D call, TRBD1, was not checked against the DNA. Germline assignment: CDR1 MNHEY and CDR2 SMNVEV (reference sequence). The CDR3 is 19 amino acids long, termini counted. The CDR3: CASSSSGQGRVFSYNEQFF.

This clone was detected only a few times. The gene calls are TRBV29-1 and TRBJ2-2, with a possible D match to TRBD1 (5 bases). The V end lost 6 bases, the J end lost 3 bases, and 11 bases lay between the germline ends. Germline CDR1 reads SQVTM; CDR2 reads ANQGSEA. The CDR3 covers 13 residues. The CDR3 sequence is CSVGPGHTGELFF. CDR3 bases: TGCAGCGTGGGGCCAGGGCACACCGGGGAGCTGTTTTTT.

In nucleotides, the CDR3 is TGTGCCAGCAGTCCGGACAGGGTTCGGGACGACTATGGCTACACCTTC. This encodes CASSPDRVRDDYGYTF. The chain carries TRBV2 and TRBJ1-2, with TRBD1 matching over 8 bases. Germline trimming cut 5 bases from V and 3 bases from J; bases unmatched to any gene: 11. In germline, CDR1 is SNHLY, CDR2 FYNNEI. CDR3 length: 16 amino acids.

The gene calls are TRBV5-1 and TRBJ1-2, with TRBD1 matching 11 bases. Germline-derived CDR1 and CDR2 are SGHRS and YFSETQ. The V segment lost 0 bases and the J segment 6 bases; nucleotides outside the gene matches: 1. The CDR3 totals 14 residues. The CDR3 here is CASSLEGQGDGYTF. CDR3 DNA: TGCGCCAGCAGCTTGGAGGGACAGGGGGATGGCTACACCTTC.